The 17 T cell receptor beta chains in this list originate from one sample, sequenced in a study of breast tumors, draining lymph nodes, adjacent tissues. TCRdb independently ran MiXCR on the multiplex PCR reads; one entry per CDR3 protein. The sample carries tens of thousands of distinct CDR3 sequences, approximately 22% recorded once. Sequenced: breast tumor tissue. The receptors come from a female donor with breast cancer. Some clones in this sample may be carry-over from other donors' samples.

About this clonotype itself: This may be a read error: a much more frequent sequence differs by one nucleotide. The chain employs TRBV30 and TRBJ2-7; D gene unclear. Between the trimmed V and J ends, which lost 5 bases and 5 bases, there was a span of 10 bases. The CDR3 covers 11 residues. In germline, CDR1 is GTSNPN, CDR2 SVGIG (reference sequence). CDR3 in amino acids: CAWGPADEQYF. For the CDR3, the DNA is TGTGCCTGGGGACCTGCGGACGAGCAGTACTTC.

This clonotype was seen repeatedly, ten times or more. The chain employs TRBV25-1 and TRBJ2-2; possible D gene TRBD2, 6 bases. Germline V gene data show CDR1 as MGHDK and CDR2 as SYGVNS. This CDR3 is built from 14 residues. V was shortened by 5 bases and J by 6 bases, with 13 bases between the two germline ends. The CDR3 nucleotides are TGTGCCAGCAGTCGCGGGGATGAATCCGGGGAGCTGTTTTTT. Its translation: CASSRGDESGELFF.

This clonotype was found once. This chain links TRBV24-1 with TRBJ1-1; 7 bases agree with TRBD1. This CDR3 spans 18 amino acids. CDR1 is KGHDR, CDR2 SFDVKD, per germline. The trim removed 1 base at V and 8 bases at J, leaving 18 bases unmatched. CDR3 region: CATSDFSEDRVRSTEAFF. The CDR3 DNA reads TGTGCCACCAGTGATTTTTCCGAAGACAGGGTTAGGTCCACGGAAGCTTTCTTT.

A note on this clonotype: One base away lies a much larger clone, so this may be a sequencing read error. V and J are TRBV5-6 and TRBJ2-3; 8 nucleotides align to TRBD2. The CDR3 sequence is 13 residues long. Germline lookup yields CDR1 SGHDT and CDR2 YYEEEE. The CDR3 DNA sequence: TGTGCCAGCAGCCGGACTAGCACAGGTACGCAGTATTTT. It specifies CASSRTSTGTQYF.

The chain carries TRBV3-1 and TRBJ2-7, with TRBD2 as a possible D gene (5 bases). V was shortened by 4 bases and J by 4 bases, with 14 bases between the two germline ends. The CDR3 runs to 14 residues. Germline loops: CDR1 LGHDT, CDR2 YNNKEL (reference sequence). CDR3: CASSRQEGRYEQYF. CDR3 sequence (DNA): TGTGCCAGCAGCCGCCAAGAGGGAAGGTACGAGCAGTACTTC.

The genes are TRBV12-3 or TRBV12-4 and TRBJ1-5, with D possibly being TRBD1 (5 bases). The CDR3 loop spans 14 amino acids. V lost 6 bases and J 7 bases, leaving 16 bases between the germline ends. CDR3 in amino acids: CASSPSGGSQPQHF. As DNA, the CDR3 is TGTGCCAGCAGCCCCAGTGGGGGATCACAGCCCCAGCATTTT.

This clonotype was recorded at least ten times. The chain recombines TRBV2 with TRBJ2-1; D is unclear. The V and J ends lost 4 bases and 1 base respectively, with 8 bases between them. This CDR3 comprises 14 residues. Germline-derived CDR1 and CDR2 are SNHLY and FYNNEI. The CDR3 nucleotides read TGTGCCAGCAGTGTTGAGCGTTCCTACAATGAGCAGTTCTTC. This encodes CASSVERSYNEQFF.

The table lists this clonotype with many counts. This chain uses TRBV24-1 with TRBJ2-1; D is possibly TRBD1 or TRBD2 (5 bases each). With 5 bases removed from V and 3 bases from J, the gap between germline ends came to 10 bases. Germline V gene lookup returns CDR1 KGHDR and CDR2 SFDVKD. The CDR3 is 14 residues long. The CDR3 here is CATSGDRRYNEQFF. Here the CDR3 DNA reads TGTGCCACCAGTGGGGACCGACGCTACAATGAGCAGTTCTTC.

This clonotype was counted ten times or more. The rearrangement uses TRBV12-5 and TRBJ1-5; D possibly corresponds to TRBD1 (5 bases). Germline V CDR1 and CDR2: LGHNT, FRNRAP. Trimming cost V 6 bases and J 2 bases, with 8 bases left between them. The CDR3 runs 13 residues. CDR3 region: CASGAGGNQPQHF. The CDR3 DNA reads TGTGCTAGTGGGGCGGGGGGCAATCAGCCCCAGCATTTT.

The V and J genes are TRBV7-3 and TRBJ1-1, with D perhaps TRBD1 (5 bases). Trimming pared 4 bases from V and 13 bases from J, leaving 13 bases between. This CDR3 contains 11 residues. From germline, CDR1 is SGHTA and CDR2 FQGTGA. The CDR3: CASSYGTALFF. The CDR3 nucleotides read TGTGCCAGCAGCTACGGGACGGCTCTTTTCTTT.

This clonotype came up many times. V usage is TRBV20-1 and J usage is TRBJ2-1; D perhaps matches TRBD2 (5 bases). The germline V gene encodes CDR1 DFQATT and CDR2 SNEGSKA (reference sequence). The length of the CDR3 is 16 residues. Trimming removed 0 bases at V and 4 bases at J, with 16 bases between. This chain's CDR3 is CSARDLVASWYNEQFF. The CDR3 region has the DNA TGCAGTGCTAGAGATCTAGTCGCTAGCTGGTACAATGAGCAGTTCTTC.

This clonotype was detected ten times or more. Written as DNA, the CDR3 is TGCGCCAGCAGCGGGGCCGGGTACGAGCAGTACTTC. Encoded protein: CASSGAGYEQYF. The rearrangement joins TRBV5-1 to TRBJ2-7; perhaps TRBD1 as D (5 bases). The V gene lost 4 bases and the J gene lost 4 bases, with 9 bases spanning the gap. The germline gives CDR1 SGHRS, CDR2 YFSETQ. There are 12 residues in the CDR3.

This clonotype was counted a few times. The chain couples TRBV7-8 to TRBJ2-1, with TRBD2 identical over 9 bases. This CDR3 has 16 amino acids. The germline V gene has CDR1 SGHVS and CDR2 FQNEAQ. V gave up 1 base and J gave up 5 bases; unmatched junction bases: 6. CDR3 nucleotide sequence: TGTGCCAGCAGCTTAGTGGAGACTAGCGGAAACAATGAGCAGTTCTTC. This gives the protein CASSLVETSGNNEQFF. Based on the CDR3 plus reference TRBV7-8 and TRBJ2-1, the full variable domain is GAGVSQSPRYKVAKRGQDVALRCDPISGHVSLFWYQQALGQGPEFLTYFQNEAQLDKSGLPSDRFFAERPEGSVSTLKIQRTQQEDSAVYLCASSLVETSGNNEQFFGPGTRLTVL.

This clonotype occurred many times. The CDR3: CASSSAGQLTGELFF. The CDR3 DNA reads TGTGCCAGTAGTTCTGCGGGACAGCTGACCGGGGAGCTGTTTTTT. This chain joins TRBV19 and TRBJ2-2; weak D call: TRBD1 (7 bases). The germline gives CDR1 LNHDA, CDR2 SQIVND (reference sequence). Deletions cut 5 bases from V and 5 bases from J, with 15 bases between. The length of the CDR3 is 15 residues. Drawing the rest from reference TRBV19 and TRBJ2-2, the complete variable domain is DGGITQSPKYLFRKEGQNVTLSCEQNLNHDAMYWYRQDPGQGLRLIYYSQIVNDFQKGDIAEGYSVSREKKESFPLTVTSAQKNPTAFYLCASSSAGQLTGELFFGEGSRLTVL.

For this clonotype: A read error may explain this, as a much larger clone is one base away. This chain links TRBV6-6 with TRBJ2-3, with 10 bases fitting TRBD2. CDR1 MNHNY and CDR2 SVGAGI come from the germline V gene (reference sequence). The CDR3 loop spans 17 amino acids. CDR3 sequence reads: CASSSVTSGRAGDTQCF. The CDR3 bases are TGTGCCAGCAGTTCCGTGACGAGCGGGAGGGCCGGAGATACGCAGTGTTTT.

This clonotype was seen ten or more times. The rearrangement links TRBV20-1 to TRBJ2-7; the D is unclear. Germline CDR1 and CDR2: DFQATT and SNEGSKA (reference sequence). Trimming cost V 3 bases and J 0 bases, with 12 bases left between them. CDR3 length equals 14 residues. Here the CDR3 DNA reads TGCAGTGCTAGGAGTCTAGTCGGCTCCTACGAGCAGTACTTC. Translated, it gives CSARSLVGSYEQYF.

The chain employs TRBV6-4 and TRBJ1-1; D perhaps matches TRBD1 (6 bases). There are 13 residues in the CDR3. The germline V gene encodes CDR1 MRHNA and CDR2 SNTAGT. V was clipped by 6 bases and J by 2 bases, with 10 bases between them. The CDR3 here is CASSPDSNTEAFF. In DNA form, the CDR3 reads TGTGCCAGCAGCCCGGACAGTAACACTGAAGCTTTCTTT.